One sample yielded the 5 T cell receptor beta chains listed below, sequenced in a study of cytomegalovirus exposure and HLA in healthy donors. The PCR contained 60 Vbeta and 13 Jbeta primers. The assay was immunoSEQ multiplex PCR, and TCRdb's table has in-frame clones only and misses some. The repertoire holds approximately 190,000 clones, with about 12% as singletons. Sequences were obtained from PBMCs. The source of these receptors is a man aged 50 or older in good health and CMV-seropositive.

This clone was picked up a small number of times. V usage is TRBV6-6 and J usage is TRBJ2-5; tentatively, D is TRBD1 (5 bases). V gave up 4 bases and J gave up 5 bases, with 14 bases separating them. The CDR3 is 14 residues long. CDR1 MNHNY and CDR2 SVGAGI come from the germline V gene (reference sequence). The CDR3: CASSSSLRVETQYF. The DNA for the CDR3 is TGTGCCAGCAGTTCCTCCCTCAGGGTGGAGACCCAGTACTTC.

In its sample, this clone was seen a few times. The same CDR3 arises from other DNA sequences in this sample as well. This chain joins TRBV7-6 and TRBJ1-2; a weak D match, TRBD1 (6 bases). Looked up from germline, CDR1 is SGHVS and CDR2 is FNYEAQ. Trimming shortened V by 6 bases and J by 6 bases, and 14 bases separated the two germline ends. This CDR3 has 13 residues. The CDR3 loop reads CASSPGQGHGYTF. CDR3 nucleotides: TGTGCCAGCAGTCCGGGGCAGGGGCATGGCTACACCTTC.

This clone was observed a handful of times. The CDR3, as DNA: TGTGCCAGCAGCTGGGGAGGGTCATCCGGGGAGCTGTTTTTT. This sequence encodes CASSWGGSSGELFF. The gene calls are TRBV13 and TRBJ2-2, with TRBD2 matching 7 bases. The CDR3 has 14 amino acids. The germline gives CDR1 PRHDT, CDR2 FYEKMQ (reference sequence). With 4 bases clipped from V and 6 bases from J, the junction kept 5 bases outside the gene matches.

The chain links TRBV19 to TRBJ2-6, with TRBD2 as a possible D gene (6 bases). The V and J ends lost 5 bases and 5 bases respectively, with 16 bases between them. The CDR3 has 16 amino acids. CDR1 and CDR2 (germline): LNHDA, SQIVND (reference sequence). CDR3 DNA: TGTGCCAGTAGTGAGGCGGGGCAATCGAGGGCCAACGTCCTGACTTTC. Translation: CASSEAGQSRANVLTF.

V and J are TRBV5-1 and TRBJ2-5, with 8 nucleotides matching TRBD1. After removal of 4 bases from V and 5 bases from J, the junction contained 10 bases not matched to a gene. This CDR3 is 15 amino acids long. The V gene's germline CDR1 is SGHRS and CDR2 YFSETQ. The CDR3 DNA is TGCGCCAGCAGCCTGGACAGGGCAATAGCGGAGACCCAGTACTTC. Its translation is CASSLDRAIAETQYF.